Each of the 19 T cell receptor beta chains below was sequenced from the same sample in a study of T cells after yellow fever vaccination. MiXCR was run by TCRdb on the 5' RACE reads, yielding one entry per CDR3 protein. The sample has hundreds of thousands of distinct CDR3 sequences, around 12% seen once; the top ten hold 14% to 15%. The sample in question was PBMCs, obtained on the day of the yellow fever booster vaccination. The receptors were sampled from a man aged 30 to 45 who received the YFV17D yellow fever vaccine.

This clonotype turned up a few times. The chain recombines TRBV20-1 with TRBJ2-7; TRBD2 matches at 14 bases. Germline V gives CDR1 DFQATT, CDR2 SNEGSKA (reference sequence). Trimming removed 5 bases from V and 0 bases from J; junction bases left unmatched: 3. The CDR3 runs 15 residues. CDR3 coding DNA: TGCAGTGCTGGACTAGCGGGAGGCAGCTCCTACGAGCAGTACTTC. It yields the protein CSAGLAGGSSYEQYF.

This clonotype was counted a few times. The V and J genes are TRBV20-1 and TRBJ2-5; D gene unclear. CDR3 length: 15 residues. The germline V gene encodes CDR1 DFQATT and CDR2 SNEGSKA (reference sequence). Trimming took off 7 bases at V and 1 base at J, with 19 bases between the two ends. The CDR3 coding sequence is TGCAGTGTATCCCGTCCAGGAGACTTCCAAGAGACCCAGTACTTC. Its translation is CSVSRPGDFQETQYF.

This clonotype has just a few counts. The genes are TRBV20-1 and TRBJ2-3; D is tentatively TRBD1 or TRBD2 (5 bases each). The CDR3 is 14 amino acids. Germline loops: CDR1 DFQATT, CDR2 SNEGSKA (reference sequence). Deletions cut 6 bases from V and 2 bases from J, with 15 bases between. CDR3 bases: TGCAGTGCCCTAAAAGGGACCTTCACAGATACGCAGTATTTT. It encodes CSALKGTFTDTQYF.

The chain recombines TRBV7-3 with TRBJ2-5; perhaps TRBD1 as D (5 bases). The CDR3 spans 15 residues. The germline CDR1 and CDR2 sequences are SGHTA and FQGTGA. Trimming shortened V by 5 bases and J by 2 bases, and 15 bases separated the two germline ends. The CDR3 DNA reads as TGTGCCAGCAGCCGCCGTGGACACCGTCAAGAGACCCAGTACTTC. As protein: CASSRRGHRQETQYF.

The count of this clonotype is one. The junction shows a germline mismatch at one end, possibly a read error. V gene TRBV5-1 combines with J gene TRBJ2-1, with TRBD2 matching 9 bases. The CDR3 is 16 amino acids. Germline V CDR1 and CDR2: SGHRS, YFSETQ. The CDR3 loop is CAGSGKTSGAVDEQFF. The CDR3, as DNA: TGCGCCGGCAGCGGAAAGACTAGCGGTGCGGTCGATGAGCAGTTCTTC.

This clonotype was counted many times. V and J are TRBV7-6 and TRBJ2-7; D may correspond to TRBD1 or TRBD2 (6 bases each). The CDR3 sequence is 16 residues long. V was trimmed by 5 bases and J by 7 bases, leaving 24 bases between them. The V gene's germline CDR1 is SGHVS and CDR2 FNYEAQ. The CDR3 nucleotides read TGTGCCAGCAGCCCTAGCCTCGGGAGAGGGGGTAGTGAGCAGTACTTC. This encodes CASSPSLGRGGSEQYF.

This clonotype showed up just a few times. This chain joins TRBV20-1 and TRBJ1-1; D is possibly TRBD1 (5 bases). The CDR3 is 16 residues long. Trimming removed 6 bases at V and 5 bases at J, with 25 bases between. The germline gives CDR1 DFQATT, CDR2 SNEGSKA (reference sequence). DNA of the CDR3: TGCAGTGCCAGCCGCTCTCCGGGGGGGGGTAGAACTGAAGCTTTCTTT. This translates into CSASRSPGGGRTEAFF.

The rearrangement links TRBV12-3 or TRBV12-4 to TRBJ2-1, with D uncertain. The CDR3 length is 13 residues. V lost 6 bases and J 0 bases, leaving 6 bases between the germline ends. CDR3 residues: CASRKTSYNEQFF. CDR3 sequence (DNA): TGTGCCAGCAGGAAGACCTCCTACAATGAGCAGTTCTTC.

The table lists this clonotype with a few counts. This chain joins TRBV10-3 and TRBJ2-1, with 7 bases aligning to TRBD2. The germline CDR1 and CDR2 sequences are ENHRY and SYGVKD. The CDR3 runs 12 residues. V dropped 7 bases and J dropped 5; count of bases not matched to a gene: 2. The CDR3 loop reads CAIMSGNNEQFF. The CDR3 DNA follows: TGTGCCATCATGAGCGGGAACAATGAGCAGTTCTTC.

V and J are TRBV12-3 or TRBV12-4 and TRBJ2-2; 8 bases match TRBD1. With V trimmed by 6 bases and J by 4 bases, 7 bases remained unmatched. The CDR3 runs 15 residues. This chain's CDR3 is CASSPGQESTGELFF. CDR3 DNA sequence: TGTGCCAGCAGCCCGGGACAGGAGTCCACCGGGGAGCTGTTTTTT.

The sample holds a few counts of this clonotype. J is TRBJ2-2 and V is TRBV28; D is unclear. CDR1 and CDR2 from the germline V gene are MDHEN and SYDVKM. Trimming shortened V by 7 bases and J by 4 bases, and 13 bases separated the two germline ends. CDR3 length equals 14 residues. The CDR3 region has the DNA TGTGCCAGCAAGGGCACCCTTGGCACCGGGGAGCTGTTTTTT. This gives the protein CASKGTLGTGELFF.

This clonotype was counted only a few times. The DNA of the CDR3 is TGTGCCACCTCCCTTAGATCGTCGCAAGAGACCCAGTACTTC. Its protein is CATSLRSSQETQYF. J is TRBJ2-5 and V is TRBV3-1; D is unclear. Looked up from germline, CDR1 is LGHDT and CDR2 is YNNKEL (reference sequence). The CDR3 is 14 residues long. V dropped 10 bases and J dropped 2 bases, with 17 bases sitting between them.

This clonotype was picked up a small number of times. The rearrangement links TRBV7-6 to TRBJ2-3; tentatively, D is TRBD1 (5 bases). Looked up from germline, CDR1 is SGHVS and CDR2 is FNYEAQ. V shed 5 bases and J shed 4 bases, with 7 bases lying between them. The CDR3 is 12 residues long. For the CDR3, the DNA is TGTGCCAGCAGCGGCAGGGCAGATACGCAGTATTTT. It translates to CASSGRADTQYF.

The rearrangement joins TRBV7-2 to TRBJ2-2; possible D gene TRBD1, 5 bases. The germline gives CDR1 SGHTA, CDR2 FQGNSA. The V gene lost 5 bases and the J gene lost 5 bases, with 9 bases spanning the gap. This CDR3 comprises 13 residues. The CDR3 spells CASSPDSTGELFF. The CDR3 region has the DNA TGTGCCAGCAGCCCTGACAGTACCGGGGAGCTGTTTTTT.

This clonotype was observed a handful of times. This chain links TRBV27 with TRBJ2-7; maybe TRBD2 (6 bases). V shed 2 bases and J shed 2 bases, with 13 bases lying between them. The CDR3 totals 15 residues. CDR1 MNHEY and CDR2 SMNVEV come from the germline V gene (reference sequence). The CDR3 loop reads CASSLTGTGPYEQYF. The CDR3 DNA sequence: TGTGCCAGCAGTTTAACCGGGACTGGGCCCTACGAGCAGTACTTC.

The rearrangement uses TRBV27 and TRBJ2-7; no clear D gene. CDR1 is MNHEY, CDR2 SMNVEV, per germline (reference sequence). Trimming cost V 0 bases and J 5 bases, with 14 bases left between them. This CDR3 region has 15 residues. DNA for the CDR3: TGTGCCAGCAGTTTATCTTCTGGGCCGGAAAACGAGCAGTACTTC. This gives the protein CASSLSSGPENEQYF.

The rearrangement joins TRBV20-1 to TRBJ1-4; D is uncertain. The CDR3 is made up of 12 amino acids. The germline V gene encodes CDR1 DFQATT and CDR2 SNEGSKA (reference sequence). V was cut by 7 bases and J by 1 base, with 7 bases left in between. In DNA form, the CDR3 reads TGCAGTGTCTCGGGAACTAATGAAAAACTGTTTTTT. It codes for CSVSGTNEKLFF.

The V gene is TRBV3-1, the J gene TRBJ2-7; D gene ambiguous. The V gene lost 1 base and the J gene lost 7 bases, with 14 bases spanning the gap. CDR1 and CDR2 (germline): LGHDT, YNNKEL (reference sequence). The CDR3 runs 14 residues. DNA of the CDR3: TGTGCCAGCAGCCAAGGTACCCCTCCCAGGGAGCAGTACTTC. Residues: CASSQGTPPREQYF.

This clonotype was seen at least ten times. This rearrangement joins TRBV15 to TRBJ2-5, with 12 bases identical to TRBD2. Germline CDR1 LNHNV, CDR2 YYDKDF (reference sequence). The CDR3 has 13 amino acids. The ends lost 8 bases at V and 4 bases at J; junction bases unmatched: 2. CDR3 residues: CATGLAGPETQYF. The CDR3 DNA reads TGTGCCACCGGACTAGCGGGACCAGAGACCCAGTACTTC.